This T cell receptor beta chain was recorded in a study of T cell responses to AZD1222 COVID-19 vaccine. This table comes from immunoSEQ multiplex PCR, and its TCRdb copy is limited to in-frame clones, with some not included. Among about 120,000 clones listed, approximately 85% were seen once. Germline V CDR1 and CDR2: LNHDA, SQIVND (reference sequence). With 8 bases removed from V and 7 bases from J, the gap between germline ends came to 15 bases. This CDR3 is 14 amino acids long. The sequence was collected from an adult in good health. The chain couples TRBV19 to TRBJ1-6; a possible D gene is TRBD1 (5 bases). Sequenced material: peripheral blood, taken on day 0 of AZD1222 vaccination. This CDR3 reads CASRRTGWNSPLHF. In nucleotides, the CDR3 is TGTGCCAGTCGGAGAACAGGATGGAATTCACCCCTCCACTTT. Full variable domain (outside the CDR3, taken from reference TRBV19 and TRBJ1-6): DGGITQSPKYLFRKEGQNVTLSCEQNLNHDAMYWYRQDPGQGLRLIYYSQIVNDFQKGDIAEGYSVSREKKESFPLTVTSAQKNPTAFYLCASRRTGWNSPLHFGNGTRLTVT.